This TCR beta chain is from a study of OX40 agonist ivuxolimab in advanced cancers. Study overall: Ivuxolimab was delivered to patients intravenously every 2 weeks at doses spanning 0.01 to 10 mg/kg. Every patient in dose escalation had hepatocellular carcinoma, melanoma, renal cell or head and neck cancer. Eligibility admitted prior anti-PD-1, anti-PD-L1 or anti-CTLA-4 therapy; about 40% had some.

Produced via immunoSEQ multiplex PCR; TCRdb's table is partial and in-frame only. The sample records over 50,000 clones, around 90% being singletons. Autoimmune disease history or systemic immunosuppression led to patient exclusion. V lost 3 bases and J lost 12, with 12 bases in between. Germline-derived CDR1 and CDR2 are SGHAT and FQNNGV. The CDR3 has 11 residues. This clone is labeled medium-sized. The sequencing here drew on CD4+ or CD8+ T cells sorted from blood, taken in a trial of the OX40 agonist ivuxolimab. This clonotype originated in an adult with an advanced solid tumor such as melanoma, head and neck, liver or kidney cancer. J is TRBJ2-7 and V is TRBV11-2, with D possibly matching TRBD2 (6 bases). This chain's CDR3 is CASSFRDFLYF. The CDR3 DNA follows: TGTGCCAGCAGCTTCCGGGACTTTTTGTACTTC.